Below are 7 T cell receptor beta chains sequenced from a single sample in a study of a mutant IDH1 vaccine in newly diagnosed glioma. The data were produced by immunoSEQ multiplex PCR, yet TCRdb's version contains in-frame clones alone and is incomplete. The data hold approximately 76,000 clones, with more than 85% observed a single time. No antigen is known for these receptors. Time point specified: week 5, during vaccination. Mutant IDH1 20-mer peptide, at 300 ug, made up each vaccine dose, with topical imiquimod. The starting material was PBMCs, obtained from a glioma patient whose treatment included an IDH1 peptide vaccine. The source of these receptors is a woman in her forties or fifties with glioma.

This chain uses TRBV12-5 with TRBJ2-2; 13 bases map to TRBD2. Germline V CDR1 and CDR2: LGHNT, FRNRAP. The CDR3 spans 15 residues. V was pared by 6 bases and J by 6 bases, with 4 bases of the junction left unmatched. CDR3 bases: TGTGCTAGTGGAACCACTAGCGGGAGGGCCGGGGAGCTGTTTTTT. Translating it yields CASGTTSGRAGELFF.

This clone showed up just a few times. This sequence joins TRBV7-6 and TRBJ2-3; 7 bases map to TRBD2. The V gene end was trimmed by 0 bases and the J gene end by 1 base; junction bases not matched to a gene: 4. CDR3 length: 16 residues. The germline CDR1 and CDR2 sequences are SGHVS and FNYEAQ. The CDR3 region has the DNA TGTGCCAGCAGCTTAGCAGAGCTAGCGGGCACAGATACGCAGTATTTT. As protein: CASSLAELAGTDTQYF.

The CDR3 sequence is CASSRTPNTEAFF. The CDR3 region has the DNA TGTGCCAGCAGTCGGACACCGAACACTGAAGCTTTCTTT. The genes are TRBV7-3 and TRBJ1-1; a weak D match, TRBD1 (5 bases). The CDR3 has 13 residues. Germline V gene data show CDR1 as SGHTA and CDR2 as FQGTGA. Trimming left V 6 bases short and J 1 base short, with 9 bases between.

CDR3 sequence reads: CASSVARTGGRYGYTF. Written as DNA, the CDR3 is TGTGCCAGCAGCGTAGCCCGGACAGGGGGGCGGTATGGCTACACCTTC. The chain couples TRBV9 to TRBJ1-2; 10 bases fit TRBD1. Trimming at V came to 0 bases and at J to 5 bases, leaving 7 bases not matched to a gene. Germline CDR1 is SGDLS and CDR2 is YYNGEE. CDR3 length: 16 amino acids.

The count of this clone is one. The rearrangement links TRBV6-6 to TRBJ2-7; D perhaps matches TRBD1 (5 bases). Germline V gene data show CDR1 as MNHNY and CDR2 as SVGAGI (reference sequence). V lost 0 bases and J lost 4, with 13 bases in between. The CDR3 consists of 15 residues. For the CDR3, the DNA is TGTGCCAGCAGTTACTCGAAGGGGCTGGAATACGAGCAGTACTTC. Encoded protein: CASSYSKGLEYEQYF.

The rearrangement joins TRBV27 to TRBJ1-1, with 9 bases aligning to TRBD1. Looked up from germline, CDR1 is MNHEY and CDR2 is SMNVEV (reference sequence). The CDR3 totals 13 residues. V trimming: 6 bases; J trimming: 4 bases; junction bases outside the gene matches: 3. CDR3 sequence: CASRVTGGTEAFF. The CDR3 bases are TGTGCCAGCAGGGTGACAGGGGGCACTGAAGCTTTCTTT.

The chain combines TRBV5-4 with TRBJ1-2; D is ambiguous. CDR1 is SGHNT, CDR2 YYREEE, per germline (reference sequence). Between the trimmed V and J ends, which lost 4 bases and 3 bases, there was a span of 10 bases. This CDR3 contains 13 residues. The CDR3 here is CASSPDTYYGYTF. Here the CDR3 DNA reads TGTGCCAGCAGCCCCGACACATACTATGGCTACACCTTC.